This T cell receptor beta chain derives from a study of control samples from healthy donors and cancer patients. V shed 6 bases and J 7 bases; nucleotides not matched to a gene: 5. CDR1 MRHNA and CDR2 SNTAGT come from the germline V gene. The CDR3 covers 13 residues. TCRdb's table, derived via immunoSEQ multiplex PCR, lists solely in-frame clones and lacks some. The sample consists of a few hundred thousand clones, roughly 90% of them appearing once. The receptor comes from a man aged 35-49 years with head and neck cancer. The sequencing sample was made of PBMCs. J is TRBJ2-1 and V is TRBV6-4, with 8 bases fitting TRBD2. In DNA form, the CDR3 reads TGTGCCAGCAGCGGGAGGGCCGGGAATGAGCAGTTCTTC. Protein product: CASSGRAGNEQFF.